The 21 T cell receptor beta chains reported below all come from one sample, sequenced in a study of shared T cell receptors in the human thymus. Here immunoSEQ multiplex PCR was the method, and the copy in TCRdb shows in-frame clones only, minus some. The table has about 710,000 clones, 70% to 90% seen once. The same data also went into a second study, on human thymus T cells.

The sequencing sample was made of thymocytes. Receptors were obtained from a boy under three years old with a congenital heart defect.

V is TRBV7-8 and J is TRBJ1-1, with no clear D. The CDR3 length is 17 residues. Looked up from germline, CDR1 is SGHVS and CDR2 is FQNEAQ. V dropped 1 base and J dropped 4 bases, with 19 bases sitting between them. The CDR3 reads CASSLGRAPIPSTEAFF. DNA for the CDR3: TGTGCCAGCAGCTTAGGCAGAGCGCCGATCCCTTCCACTGAAGCTTTCTTT. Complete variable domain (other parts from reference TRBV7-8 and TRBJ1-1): GAGVSQSPRYKVAKRGQDVALRCDPISGHVSLFWYQQALGQGPEFLTYFQNEAQLDKSGLPSDRFFAERPEGSVSTLKIQRTQQEDSAVYLCASSLGRAPIPSTEAFFGQGTRLTVV.

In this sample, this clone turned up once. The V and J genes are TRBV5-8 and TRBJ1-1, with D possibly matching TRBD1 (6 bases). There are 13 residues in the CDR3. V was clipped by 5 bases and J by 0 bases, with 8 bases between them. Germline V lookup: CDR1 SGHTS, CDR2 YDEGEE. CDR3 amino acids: CASRHRVNTEAFF. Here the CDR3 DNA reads TGTGCCAGCAGACACAGGGTGAACACTGAAGCTTTCTTT.

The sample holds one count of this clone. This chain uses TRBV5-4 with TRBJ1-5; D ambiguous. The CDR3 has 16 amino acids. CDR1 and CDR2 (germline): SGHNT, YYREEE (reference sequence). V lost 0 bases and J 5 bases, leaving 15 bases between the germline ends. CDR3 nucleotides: TGTGCCAGCAGCTTGGGAGGAGCGGACGGTGATCAGCCCCAGCATTTT. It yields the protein CASSLGGADGDQPQHF.

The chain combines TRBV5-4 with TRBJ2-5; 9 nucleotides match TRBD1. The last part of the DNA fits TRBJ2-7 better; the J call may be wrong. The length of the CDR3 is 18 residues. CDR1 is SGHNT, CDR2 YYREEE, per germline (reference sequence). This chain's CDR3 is CASSLGGTGRRGIYEQYF. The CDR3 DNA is TGTGCCAGCAGCTTGGGAGGGACAGGGAGAAGGGGGATCTACGAGCAGTACTTC.

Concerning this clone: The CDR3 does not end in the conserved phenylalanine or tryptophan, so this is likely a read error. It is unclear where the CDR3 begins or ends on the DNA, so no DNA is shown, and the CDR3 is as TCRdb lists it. CDR3 sequence reads: CSVEDYKGQS. The J gene is TRBJ1-1, the V gene TRBV29-1. The CDR3 length is 10 residues, termini included. Germline CDR1 and CDR2: SQVTM and ANQGSEA.

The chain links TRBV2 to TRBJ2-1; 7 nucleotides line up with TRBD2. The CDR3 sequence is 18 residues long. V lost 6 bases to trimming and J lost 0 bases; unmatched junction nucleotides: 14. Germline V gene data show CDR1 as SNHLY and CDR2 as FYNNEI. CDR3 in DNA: TGTGCCAGCAGCGCCCCTAAAAGCGGGGACGGCTCCTACAATGAGCAGTTCTTC. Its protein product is CASSAPKSGDGSYNEQFF.

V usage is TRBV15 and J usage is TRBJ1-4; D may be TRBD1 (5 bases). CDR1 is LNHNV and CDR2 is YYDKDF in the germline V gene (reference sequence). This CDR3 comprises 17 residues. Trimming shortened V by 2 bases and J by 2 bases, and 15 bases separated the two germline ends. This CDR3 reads CATSRPLNPGTNEKLFF. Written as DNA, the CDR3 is TGTGCCACCAGCAGACCCCTAAACCCAGGGACTAATGAAAAACTGTTTTTT.

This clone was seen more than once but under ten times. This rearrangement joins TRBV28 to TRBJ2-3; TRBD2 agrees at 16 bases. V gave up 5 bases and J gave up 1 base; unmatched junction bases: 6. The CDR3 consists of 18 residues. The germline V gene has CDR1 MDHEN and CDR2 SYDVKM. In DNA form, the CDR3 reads TGTGCCAGCAGTGGGACTAGCGGGAGGGCCGCAGGCACAGATACGCAGTATTTT. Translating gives CASSGTSGRAAGTDTQYF.

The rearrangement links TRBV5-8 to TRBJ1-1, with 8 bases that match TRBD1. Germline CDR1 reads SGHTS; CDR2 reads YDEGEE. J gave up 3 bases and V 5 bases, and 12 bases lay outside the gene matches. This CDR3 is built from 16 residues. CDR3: CASSRDRPRGDTEAFF. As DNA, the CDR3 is TGTGCCAGCAGTCGGGACAGGCCGAGGGGGGACACTGAAGCTTTCTTT.

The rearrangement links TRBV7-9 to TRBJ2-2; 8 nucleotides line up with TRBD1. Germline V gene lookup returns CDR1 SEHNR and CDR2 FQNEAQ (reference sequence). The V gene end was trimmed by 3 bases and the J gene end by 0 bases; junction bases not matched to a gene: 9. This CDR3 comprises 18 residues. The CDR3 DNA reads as TGTGCCAGCAGCTTCAATGTGGGACAGGCGTCGAACACCGGGGAGCTGTTTTTT. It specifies CASSFNVGQASNTGELFF.

For the CDR3, the DNA is TGCGCCAGCAGCCCCCGAGGGATAGGGTCGACGGGATTCTCTGGAAACACCATATATTTT. Translated, it gives CASSPRGIGSTGFSGNTIYF. V and J are TRBV4-3 and TRBJ1-3; no firm D call. This CDR3 region has 20 residues. Germline values: CDR1 LGHNA, CDR2 YSLEER. Trimming left V 4 bases short and J 0 bases short, with 25 bases between.

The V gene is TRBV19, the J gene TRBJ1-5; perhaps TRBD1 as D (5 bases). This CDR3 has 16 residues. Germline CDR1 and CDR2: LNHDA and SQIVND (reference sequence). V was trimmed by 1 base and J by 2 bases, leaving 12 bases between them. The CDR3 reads CASSIVGGIGNQPQHF. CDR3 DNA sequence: TGTGCCAGTAGTATAGTTGGGGGGATAGGCAATCAGCCCCAGCATTTT.

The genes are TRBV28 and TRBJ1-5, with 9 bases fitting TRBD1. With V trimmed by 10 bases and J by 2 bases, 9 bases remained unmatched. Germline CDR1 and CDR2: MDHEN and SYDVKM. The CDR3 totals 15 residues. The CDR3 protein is CATGRDRECNQPQHF. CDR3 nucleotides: TGTGCCACAGGCCGGGACAGGGAATGCAATCAGCCCCAGCATTTT.

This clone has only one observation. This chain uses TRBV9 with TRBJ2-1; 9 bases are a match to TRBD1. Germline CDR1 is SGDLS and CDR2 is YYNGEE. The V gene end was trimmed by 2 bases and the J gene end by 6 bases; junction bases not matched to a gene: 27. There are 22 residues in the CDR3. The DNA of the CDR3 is TGTGCCAGCAGCGTTGGGACAGGGTCCTTTAGGCCACAGTCCCTTGGCCGCAATGAGCAGTTCTTC. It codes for CASSVGTGSFRPQSLGRNEQFF.

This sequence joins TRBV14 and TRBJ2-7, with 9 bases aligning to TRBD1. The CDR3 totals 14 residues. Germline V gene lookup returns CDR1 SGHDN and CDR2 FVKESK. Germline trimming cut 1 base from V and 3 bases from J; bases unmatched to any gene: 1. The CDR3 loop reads CASSQGDRDYEQYF. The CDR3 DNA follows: TGTGCCAGCAGCCAAGGGGACAGGGACTACGAGCAGTACTTC.

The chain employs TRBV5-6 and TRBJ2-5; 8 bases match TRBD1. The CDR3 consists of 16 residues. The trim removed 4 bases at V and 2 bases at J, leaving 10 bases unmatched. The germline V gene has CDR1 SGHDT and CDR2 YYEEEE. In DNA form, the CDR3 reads TGTGCCAGCAGCCCGATCCGCCGGGACAGGCAAGAGACCCAGTACTTC. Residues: CASSPIRRDRQETQYF.

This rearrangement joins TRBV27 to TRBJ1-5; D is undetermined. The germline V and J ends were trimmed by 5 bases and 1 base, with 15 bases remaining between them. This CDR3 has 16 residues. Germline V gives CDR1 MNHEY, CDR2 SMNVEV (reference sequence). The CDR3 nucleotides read TGTGCCAGCAGTCCAAAGGAGGAGGGAAGCAATCAGCCCCAGCATTTT. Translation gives CASSPKEEGSNQPQHF.

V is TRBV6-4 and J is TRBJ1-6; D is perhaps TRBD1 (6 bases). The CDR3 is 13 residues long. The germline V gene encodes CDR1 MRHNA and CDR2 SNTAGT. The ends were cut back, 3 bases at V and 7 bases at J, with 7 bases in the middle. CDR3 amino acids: CASSEGQNSPLHF. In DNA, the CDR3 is TGTGCCAGCAGTGAAGGACAGAATTCACCCCTCCACTTT.

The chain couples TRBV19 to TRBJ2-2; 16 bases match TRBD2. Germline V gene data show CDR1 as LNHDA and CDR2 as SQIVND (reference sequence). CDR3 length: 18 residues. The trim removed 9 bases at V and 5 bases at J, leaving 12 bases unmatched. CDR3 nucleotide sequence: TGTGCCAGGAACCCGGGACTAGCGGGAGGGCGCGGAACCGGGGAGCTGTTTTTT. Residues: CARNPGLAGGRGTGELFF.

The CDR3 DNA reads TGTGCCAGCAGTTCTATTGGGGGGTCTAGTCGAGACACCATATATTTT. Its protein is CASSSIGGSSRDTIYF. The chain couples TRBV27 to TRBJ1-3, with D possibly being TRBD1 (5 bases). The CDR3 sequence is 16 residues long. Between the trimmed V and J ends, which lost 4 bases and 8 bases, there was a span of 21 bases. From germline, CDR1 is MNHEY and CDR2 SMNVEV (reference sequence).

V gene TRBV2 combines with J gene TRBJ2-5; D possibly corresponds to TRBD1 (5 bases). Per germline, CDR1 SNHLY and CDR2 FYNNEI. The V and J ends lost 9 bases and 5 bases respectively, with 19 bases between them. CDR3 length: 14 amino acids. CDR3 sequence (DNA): TGTGCCAGAGGACCCTTAGGGGCCAGGGAGACCCAGTACTTC. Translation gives CARGPLGARETQYF.